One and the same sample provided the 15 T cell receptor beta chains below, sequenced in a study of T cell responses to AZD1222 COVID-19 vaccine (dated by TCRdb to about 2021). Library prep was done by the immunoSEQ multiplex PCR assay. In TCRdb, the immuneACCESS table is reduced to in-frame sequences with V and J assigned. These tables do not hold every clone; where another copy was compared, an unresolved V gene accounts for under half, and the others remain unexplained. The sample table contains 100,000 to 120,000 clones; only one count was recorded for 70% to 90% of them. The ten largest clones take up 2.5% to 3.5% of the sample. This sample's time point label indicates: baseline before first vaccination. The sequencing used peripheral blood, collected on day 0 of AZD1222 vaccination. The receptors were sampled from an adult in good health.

For the CDR3, the DNA is TGTGCCATCAGTGAGTCACTAGACTACAATGAGCAGTTCTTC. Amino acids: CAISESLDYNEQFF. The chain is built from TRBV10-3 and TRBJ2-1, with D possibly TRBD2 on 5 matching bases. Trimming left V 0 bases short and J 3 bases short, with 6 bases between. The CDR3 has 14 amino acids. Germline V gene data show CDR1 as ENHRY and CDR2 as SYGVKD.

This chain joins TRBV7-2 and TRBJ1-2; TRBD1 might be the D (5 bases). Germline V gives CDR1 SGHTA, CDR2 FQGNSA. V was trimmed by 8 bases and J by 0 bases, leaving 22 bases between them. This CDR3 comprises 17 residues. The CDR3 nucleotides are TGTGCCAGCCAACCGGGGCGCCGATCCTTCCCTAACTATGGCTACACCTTC. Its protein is CASQPGRRSFPNYGYTF.

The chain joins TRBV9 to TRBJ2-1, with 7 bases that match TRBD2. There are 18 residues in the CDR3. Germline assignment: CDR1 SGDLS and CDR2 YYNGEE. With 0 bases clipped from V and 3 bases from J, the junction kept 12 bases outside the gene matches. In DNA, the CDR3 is TGTGCCAGCAGCGTAGTCTCCCACCTGGGGAGGGGCTACAATGAGCAGTTCTTC. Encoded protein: CASSVVSHLGRGYNEQFF.

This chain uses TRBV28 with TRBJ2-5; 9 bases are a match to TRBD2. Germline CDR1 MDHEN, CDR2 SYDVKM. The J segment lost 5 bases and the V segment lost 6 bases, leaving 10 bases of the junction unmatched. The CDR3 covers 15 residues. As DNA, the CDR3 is TGTGCCAGCAGCAGTCTACTTAGCGGGAGCGAGACCCAGTACTTC. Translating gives CASSSLLSGSETQYF. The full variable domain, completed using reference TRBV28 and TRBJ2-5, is DVKVTQSSRYLVKRTGEKVFLECVQDMDHENMFWYRQDPGLGLRLIYFSYDVKMKEKGDIPEGYSVSREKKERFSLILESASTNQTSMYLCASSSLLSGSETQYFGPGTRLLVL.

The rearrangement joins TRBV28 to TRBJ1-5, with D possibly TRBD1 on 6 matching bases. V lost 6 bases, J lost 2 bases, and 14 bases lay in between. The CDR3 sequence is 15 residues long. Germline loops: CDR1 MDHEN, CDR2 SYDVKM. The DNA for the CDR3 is TGTGCCAGCAGCTCCGGGGGGGGCGGCAATCAGCCCCAGCATTTT. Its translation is CASSSGGGGNQPQHF.

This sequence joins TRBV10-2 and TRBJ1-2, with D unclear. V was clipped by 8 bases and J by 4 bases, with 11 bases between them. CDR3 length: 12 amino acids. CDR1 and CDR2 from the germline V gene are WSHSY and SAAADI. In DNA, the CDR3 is TGCGCCAGCGGGGAGCGTGGCTATGGCTACACCTTC. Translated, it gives CASGERGYGYTF.

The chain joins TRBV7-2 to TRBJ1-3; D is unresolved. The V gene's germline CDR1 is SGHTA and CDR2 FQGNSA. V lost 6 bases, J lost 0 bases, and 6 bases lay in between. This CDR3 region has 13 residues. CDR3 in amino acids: CASRPSSGNTIYF. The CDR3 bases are TGTGCCAGCAGACCGAGCTCTGGAAACACCATATATTTT.

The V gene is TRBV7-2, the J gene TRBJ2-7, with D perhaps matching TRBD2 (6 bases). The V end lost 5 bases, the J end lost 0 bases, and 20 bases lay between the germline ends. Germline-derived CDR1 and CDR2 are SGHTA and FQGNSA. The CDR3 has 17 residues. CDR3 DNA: TGTGCCAGCAGCGCAGCCCAGGGACTCGGGAGCTCCTACGAGCAGTACTTC. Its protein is CASSAAQGLGSSYEQYF.

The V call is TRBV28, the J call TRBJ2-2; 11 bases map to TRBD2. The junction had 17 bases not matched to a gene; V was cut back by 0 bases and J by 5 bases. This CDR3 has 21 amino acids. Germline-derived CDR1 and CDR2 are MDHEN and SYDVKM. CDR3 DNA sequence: TGTGCCAGCAGTTTATGCCATACTAGCGGGAGAGCCCCTTATGGTACCGGGGAGCTGTTTTTT. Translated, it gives CASSLCHTSGRAPYGTGELFF.

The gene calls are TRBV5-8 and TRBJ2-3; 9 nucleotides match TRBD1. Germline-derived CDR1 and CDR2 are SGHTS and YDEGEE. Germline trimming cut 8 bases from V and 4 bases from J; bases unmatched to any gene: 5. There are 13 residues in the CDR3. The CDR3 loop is CASRGTGSDTQYF. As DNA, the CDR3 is TGTGCCAGTCGCGGGACAGGGTCAGATACGCAGTATTTT.

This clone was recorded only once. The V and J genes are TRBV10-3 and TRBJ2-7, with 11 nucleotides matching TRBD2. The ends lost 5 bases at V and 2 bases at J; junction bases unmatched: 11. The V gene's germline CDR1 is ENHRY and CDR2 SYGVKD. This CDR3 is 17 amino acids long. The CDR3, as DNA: TGTGCCATCAGTACTCCGGGACTAGCGGCGGTGCCCTACGAGCAGTACTTC. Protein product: CAISTPGLAAVPYEQYF.

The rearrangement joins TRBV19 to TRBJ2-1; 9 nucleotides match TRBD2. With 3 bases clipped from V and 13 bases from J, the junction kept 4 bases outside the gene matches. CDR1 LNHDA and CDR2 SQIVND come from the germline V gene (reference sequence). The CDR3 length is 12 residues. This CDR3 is CASSILSGSQFF. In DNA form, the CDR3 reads TGTGCCAGTAGTATTCTTAGCGGGAGCCAGTTCTTC. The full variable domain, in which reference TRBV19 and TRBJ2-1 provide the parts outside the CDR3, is DGGITQSPKYLFRKEGQNVTLSCEQNLNHDAMYWYRQDPGQGLRLIYYSQIVNDFQKGDIAEGYSVSREKKESFPLTVTSAQKNPTAFYLCASSILSGSQFFGPGTRLTVL.

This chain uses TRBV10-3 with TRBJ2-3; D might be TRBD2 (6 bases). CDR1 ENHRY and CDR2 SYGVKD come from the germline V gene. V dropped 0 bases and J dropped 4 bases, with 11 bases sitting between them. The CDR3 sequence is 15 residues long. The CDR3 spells CAISESTGVADTQYF. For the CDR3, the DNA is TGTGCCATCAGTGAGTCGACGGGAGTAGCAGATACGCAGTATTTT.

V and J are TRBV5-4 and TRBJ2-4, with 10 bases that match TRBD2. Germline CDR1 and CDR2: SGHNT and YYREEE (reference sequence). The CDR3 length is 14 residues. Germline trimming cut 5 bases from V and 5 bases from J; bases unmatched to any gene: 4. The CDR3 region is CASRPGLAENIQYF. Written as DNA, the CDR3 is TGTGCCAGCAGACCAGGACTAGCGGAAAACATTCAGTACTTC.

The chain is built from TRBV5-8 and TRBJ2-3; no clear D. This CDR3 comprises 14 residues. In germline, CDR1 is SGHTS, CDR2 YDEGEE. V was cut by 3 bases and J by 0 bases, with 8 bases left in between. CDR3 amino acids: CASSWTPSTDTQYF. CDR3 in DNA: TGTGCCAGCAGCTGGACGCCTAGCACAGATACGCAGTATTTT.